The source of this T cell receptor beta chain is a study of T cells after yellow fever vaccination. The CDR3 has 14 amino acids. Germline CDR1 reads LGHDT; CDR2 reads YNNKEL (reference sequence). The V end was cut by 4 bases, the J end by 0 bases, with 9 bases between. TCRdb recomputed calls from the 5' RACE reads with MiXCR, one row per CDR3 protein. This sample has fewer than 650,000 distinct CDR3 sequences; just over 20% occur once, and the top ten carry approximately 16%. This TCR was recovered from a man aged 18 to 29 who received the YFV17D yellow fever vaccine. The source was PBMCs, collected less than 25 days after the first yellow fever vaccination. V gene TRBV3-1 combines with J gene TRBJ2-5; D unclear. CDR3 region: CASSRILYQETQYF. CDR3 sequence (DNA): TGTGCCAGCAGCCGTATTCTGTACCAAGAGACCCAGTACTTC.